The subject of this entry is one T cell receptor beta chain. The V gene's germline CDR1 is MDHEN and CDR2 SYDVKM. V was pared by 4 bases and J by 3 bases, with 10 bases between. This CDR3 comprises 13 residues. These data are taken from a study of blood T cell repertoires in COVID-19. The wider study: Samples came from the United States, Italy and Spain, spanning acute and convalescent COVID-19. T cells, B-cell-depleted T cells, or PBMCs provided the cDNA or gDNA that served as material.

Original processing notes: It was from reference gene primer amplification that nucleated cell counts were estimated. Using immunoSEQ multiplex PCR, the repertoire was profiled, and TCRdb retains in-frame clones only, with some absent. V and J calls plus clone size are reproduced from that table; the DNA served to infer D and trimming. The sample consists of approximately 250,000 clones, approximately 84% of them appearing once. This clonotype was obtained from a human donor in a cohort sampled during active COVID-19. The rearrangement uses TRBV28 and TRBJ2-7, with D unresolved. The sequencing sample was made of peripheral blood. The CDR3 DNA is TGTGCCAGCAGTTCCGGGTACTTCTACGAGCAGTACTTC. Amino acids: CASSSGYFYEQYF.